The next 7 T cell receptor beta chains were all read from a single sample in a study of blood T cell repertoires in COVID-19 (dated by TCRdb to 2020 to 2021). Libraries were constructed by the immunoSEQ multiplex PCR assay. In its TCRdb copy, this immuneACCESS table keeps in-frame sequences only and misses some clones. Where compared with another copy, unresolved V genes explain less than half of these, and the others have no known cause. This sample gives 230,000 or so clones in total; around 83% of them show up just once. About 2.3% of the sample comes from the top ten. The sequenced sample was peripheral blood. The receptors were gathered from a man aged 35-49 years who had recovered from COVID-19.

The rearrangement uses TRBV6-5 and TRBJ1-2; the match to TRBD1 covers 8 bases. CDR3 length: 14 amino acids. Trimming cost V 4 bases and J 7 bases; bases outside gene matches: 8. CDR1 and CDR2 (germline): MNHEY, SVGAGI. The CDR3, as DNA: TGTGCCAGCAGTTCCCACGACAGGGGCGGTGGCTACACCTTC. This translates into CASSSHDRGGGYTF.

The chain carries TRBV5-5 and TRBJ2-5, with D perhaps TRBD1 (5 bases). Trimming stripped 0 bases from V and 4 bases from J, with 10 bases between. This CDR3 contains 14 residues. CDR1 is SGHKS, CDR2 YYEKEE, per germline (reference sequence). The CDR3 nucleotides are TGTGCCAGCAGCTTGGTGGGTCAGGGAGAGACCCAGTACTTC. It codes for CASSLVGQGETQYF. Complete variable domain (other parts from reference TRBV5-5 and TRBJ2-5): DAGVTQSPTHLIKTRGQQVTLRCSPISGHKSVSWYQQVLGQGPQFIFQYYEKEERGRGNFPDRFSARQFPNYSSELNVNALLLGDSALYLCASSLVGQGETQYFGPGTRLLVL.

This sequence joins TRBV7-6 and TRBJ2-6, with 9 nucleotides matching TRBD1. The germline V gene encodes CDR1 SGHVS and CDR2 FNYEAQ. The CDR3 is made up of 18 amino acids. J lost 3 bases, V lost 1 base, and 7 bases had no gene match. CDR3 bases: TGTGCCAGCAGCTTAGATGGACAGGGGATTTATGGGGCCAACGTCCTGACTTTC. This encodes CASSLDGQGIYGANVLTF.

The chain recombines TRBV4-3 with TRBJ1-6; 7 positions match TRBD1. The CDR3 covers 18 residues. Germline V CDR1 and CDR2: LGHNA, YSLEER. With V trimmed by 0 bases and J by 5 bases, 10 bases remained unmatched. The CDR3 is CASSQDSIQGQNNSPLHF. The CDR3 nucleotides are TGCGCCAGCAGCCAAGACTCAATCCAGGGACAGAATAATTCACCCCTCCACTTT.

The V call is TRBV30, the J call TRBJ2-3; 7 nucleotides align to TRBD1. Looked up from germline, CDR1 is GTSNPN and CDR2 is SVGIG (reference sequence). The CDR3 spans 15 residues. The trim removed 5 bases at V and 1 base at J, leaving 9 bases unmatched. CDR3: CAWGEQGRGTDTQYF. CDR3 sequence (DNA): TGTGCCTGGGGGGAACAGGGGAGAGGCACAGATACGCAGTATTTT.

The chain uses TRBV4-3 and TRBJ1-4; no definite D call. The V gene lost 7 bases and the J gene lost 6 bases, with 12 bases spanning the gap. This CDR3 is built from 13 residues. Germline V gene sequence: CDR1 LGHNA, CDR2 YSLEER. The CDR3 DNA reads TGCGCCAGCAACCGGGAGATACATGAAAAACTGTTTTTT. Residues: CASNREIHEKLFF.

The table lists this clone with a few counts. The chain employs TRBV29-1 and TRBJ1-4; tentative D call: TRBD1 (6 bases). V shed 5 bases and J shed 7 bases, with 14 bases lying between them. This CDR3 has 13 amino acids. The germline V gene has CDR1 SQVTM and CDR2 ANQGSEA. The CDR3 DNA sequence: TGCAGCGTTTCCCCAGGGGAAGGTGAAAAACTGTTTTTT. The encoded protein is CSVSPGEGEKLFF. Complete variable domain (other parts from reference TRBV29-1 and TRBJ1-4): SAVISQKPSRDICQRGTSLTIQCQVDSQVTMMFWYRQQPGQSLTLIATANQGSEATYESGFVIDKFPISRPNLTFSTLTVSNMSPEDSSIYLCSVSPGEGEKLFFGSGTQLSVL.